This T cell receptor (beta chain) was obtained from a study of T-cell reconstitution after alpha-beta-depleted transplantation in children. Study observations and caveats: Day-60 TCRbeta diversity that was high in some patients was derived from surviving recipient T cells and thymic progenitors.

During its preparation, the TCRbeta library received unique molecular identifiers. TCRdb redid the calling of the PCR reads with MiXCR, one entry per CDR3 protein. The sample lists about a million distinct CDR3 sequences, around 30% occurring once. Trimming took 8 bases from V and 0 from J, leaving 14 bases between them. CDR1 is SNHLY, CDR2 FYNNEI, per germline. The CDR3 length is 15 residues. Regarding this clonotype: The antigen remains undetermined.

Here the sequenced sample was PBMCs, mostly from graft donor cells, taken 360 days after TCRalphabeta/CD19-depleted stem cell transplant. The rearrangement uses TRBV2 and TRBJ1-5; a possible D gene is TRBD1 (5 bases). The clonotype comes from a boy under three years old who had a stem cell transplant for SCID, so the T cells may come from the graft donor. CDR3 amino acids: CASRGAGYSNQPQHF. CDR3 nucleotides: TGTGCCAGCCGAGGGGCGGGATATAGCAATCAGCCCCAGCATTTT.